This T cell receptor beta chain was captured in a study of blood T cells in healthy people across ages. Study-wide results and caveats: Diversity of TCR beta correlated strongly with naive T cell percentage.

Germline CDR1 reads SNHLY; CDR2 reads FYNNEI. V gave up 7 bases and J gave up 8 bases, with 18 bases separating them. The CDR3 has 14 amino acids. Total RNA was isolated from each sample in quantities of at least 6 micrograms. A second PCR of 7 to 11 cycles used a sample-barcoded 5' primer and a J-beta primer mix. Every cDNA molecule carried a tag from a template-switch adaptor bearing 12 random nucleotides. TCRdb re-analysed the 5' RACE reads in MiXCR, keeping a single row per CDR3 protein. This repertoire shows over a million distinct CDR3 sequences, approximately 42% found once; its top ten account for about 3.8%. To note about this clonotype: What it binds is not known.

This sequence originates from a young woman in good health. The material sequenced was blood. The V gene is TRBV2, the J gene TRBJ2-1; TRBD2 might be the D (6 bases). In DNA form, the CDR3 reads TGTGCCAGCATTCGATCTAGCGCTGGGCATGAGCAGTTCTTC. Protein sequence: CASIRSSAGHEQFF.